Listed below are T cell receptor beta chains from one sample, sequenced in a study of T cell repertoires in cytomegalovirus infection. TCRdb recomputed calls from the reads with MiXCR, one row per CDR3 protein. This sample has fewer than 950,000 distinct CDR3 sequences, with less than 35% found just once. No antigen has been identified for these receptors. The specimen comprised cultured CD8+ T cells from PBMCs, sampled from culture after CMV antigen stimulation. Receptors were obtained from a human donor in good health (CMV status not recorded). Some clones in this sample may be carry-over from other donors' samples. CDR3s include the opening cysteine and the closing phenylalanine or tryptophan. D genes are given only for firm matches. Clone size is shown for a subset of rows, as once, few, many or a class of expanded clone.

j_call v_call clone_size d_call cdr3_nt cdr3_aa
TRBJ2-4 TRBV7-4 few - TGTGCCAGCAGCTTACCAGGGGACGTCTCCTTC CASSLPGDVSF
TRBJ1-6 TRBV7-9 - TRBD1 TGTGCCAGCAGCTTAGAGGGGGCGCGTTCACCCCTCCACTTT CASSLEGARSPLHF
TRBJ1-5 TRBV4-1 few - TGCGCCAGCAGCCAAGATTGGCAGGGGCAGGGTGGCAATCAGCCCCAGCATTTT CASSQDWQGQGGNQPQHF
TRBJ2-1 TRBV19 few TRBD2 TGTGCCACCTCCCTAGCGGGGGTTTATGAGCAGTTCTTC CATSLAGVYEQFF
TRBJ2-5 TRBV14 few TRBD1 TGTGCCAGCAGCCAATACCGACAGGGGGCCCGTGAGACCCAGTACTTC CASSQYRQGARETQYF
TRBJ2-3 TRBV12-3/TRBV12-4 - - TGTGCCAGCAGTTTTTACCCGGAGGTCACTAGCACAGATACGCAGTATTTT CASSFYPEVTSTDTQYF
TRBJ2-7 TRBV6-8 - - TGTGCCAGCAGGCTATACAGGGGAGGAATCTACGAGCAGTACTTC CASRLYRGGIYEQYF
TRBJ2-7 TRBV27 - - TGTGCCAGCAGTTTTGACAGACACCCCTACGAGCAGTACTTC CASSFDRHPYEQYF
TRBJ1-1 TRBV2 few - TGTGCCAGCAGGAGGGGAGGGCTGAACACTGAAGCTTTCTTT CASRRGGLNTEAFF
TRBJ2-5 TRBV28 few - TGTGCCAGCAGTTTATGGGGGGTACTAGAGAGGGAAGAGACCCAGTACTTC CASSLWGVLEREETQYF
TRBJ1-3 TRBV5-6 - - TGTGCCAGCAGCTTTGCCCGCCGGGACACCATATATTTT CASSFARRDTIYF
TRBJ1-1 TRBV27 - - TGTGCCAGCAGCGCCTTCGAGGGGCCCAAAAGGGCTGAAGCTTTCTTT CASSAFEGPKRAEAFF
TRBJ2-1 TRBV6-8 - - TGTGCCAGCAGTTACTCGAGCGGAGACACTTTAAATGAGCAGTTCTTC CASSYSSGDTLNEQFF
TRBJ2-3 TRBV12-3/TRBV12-4 many TRBD1 TGTGCCAGCAGTTTGGGGCCACAGGGGTATAGCACAGATACGCAGTATTTT CASSLGPQGYSTDTQYF
TRBJ1-1 TRBV9 - - TGTGCCAGCAGCGTCCACCTGAACACTGAAGCTTTCTTT CASSVHLNTEAFF
TRBJ2-3 TRBV4-1 - - TGCGCCAGCAGCTCAAAGGGGGGTCTTCATCCAGATACGCAGTATTTT CASSSKGGLHPDTQYF
TRBJ2-1 TRBV4-2 - TRBD2 TGTGCCAGCAGCCAAGTTACCCTGACTAGCCGGGTCGATGAGCAGTTCTTC CASSQVTLTSRVDEQFF
TRBJ2-1 TRBV7-8 many - TGTGCCAGCAGCTTAGTTCTAGCCGACTACAATGAGCAGTTCTTC CASSLVLADYNEQFF
TRBJ2-7 TRBV2 few TRBD1 TGTGCCAGCAGTGGGGACAGGGAATCGTGGTACGAGCAGTACTTC CASSGDRESWYEQYF
TRBJ1-2 TRBV29-1 - - TGCAGCGTACCTTTTGCTAACTATGGCTACACCTTC CSVPFANYGYTF